This TCR beta chain was sequenced in a study of T-cell reconstitution after alpha-beta-depleted transplantation in children. Construction of the TCRbeta library involved unique molecular identifiers. Each CDR3 protein gets one entry after TCRdb re-called the PCR reads with MiXCR. The table shows around 200,000 distinct CDR3 sequences, with approximately 7% occurring only once. Trimming took 1 base from V and 9 from J, leaving 7 bases between them. There are 13 residues in the CDR3. This clonotype has ten or more counts. The rearrangement joins TRBV12-3 or TRBV12-4 to TRBJ1-6, with D uncertain. Sequenced material: PBMCs from the stem cell graft donor, taken from the stem cell graft. This TCR was recovered from a human donor who donated a stem cell graft to a child with Wiskott-Aldrich syndrome. The CDR3 DNA reads TGTGCCAGCAGTTTAGAAGCCCGTTCACCCCTCCACTTT. Its protein product is CASSLEARSPLHF.